The following is a T cell receptor beta chain sequence with its context. The data originate from a study of blood T cell repertoires in COVID-19. For the study at large: Acute and convalescent COVID-19 specimens originated in the United States, Italy and Spain.

Libraries were prepared by immunoSEQ multiplex PCR; TCRdb keeps only in-frame clonotypes and omits some of them. The table has 100,000 to 150,000 clones, over 60% seen once; the top ten hold 1.5% to 2%. This TCR was recovered from a woman aged 70-85 years with acute or convalescent COVID-19. Sequenced material: peripheral blood.

CDR3 nucleotides: TGTGCCATCAAGACAGGGGACTATGGCTACACCTTC. This translates into CAIKTGDYGYTF. The rearrangement uses TRBV10-3 and TRBJ1-2, with 8 bases that match TRBD1. CDR1 is ENHRY, CDR2 SYGVKD, per germline. Losses at the gene ends were 7 bases for V and 3 bases for J; bases not matched to a gene: 1. The CDR3 length is 12 residues.